This TCR beta chain was recovered during a study of T cells in Graves' hyperthyroidism and ophthalmopathy. From 10 ml of fresh peripheral blood, PBMCs were isolated. Many counts were recorded for this clonotype. Its antigen is still unknown. This CDR3 contains 11 residues. Per germline, CDR1 SGHTA and CDR2 FQGNSA. V was cut by 10 bases and J by 9 bases, with 13 bases left in between. Study-wide points: Model output signaled ophthalmopathy a median approximately 6 months ahead of onset.

TCR beta CDR3 regions were amplified from RNA transcripts. First-round RT-PCR of the TCR CDR3 relied on the HTBI primer set. TCRdb processed the multiplex PCR reads anew with MiXCR; each CDR3 protein has one entry. Here the sample spans fewer than 650,000 distinct CDR3 sequences, less than 15% being singletons. The sequence was collected from a woman in her thirties or forties with Graves' hyperthyroidism. The rearrangement links TRBV7-2 to TRBJ2-1, with D unclear. What was sequenced was blood. The CDR3 region is CATSLGLEQFF. The CDR3 DNA sequence: TGTGCCACCTCCCTCGGCCTTGAGCAGTTCTTC.